This T cell receptor beta chain was obtained from a study of blood T cell repertoires in COVID-19. Generated by immunoSEQ multiplex PCR, the TCRdb table keeps only in-frame clones and is missing some. This sample has roughly 180,000 clones, with approximately 77% found just once. The CDR3 totals 16 residues. The trim removed 2 bases at V and 8 bases at J, leaving 5 bases unmatched. Germline loops: CDR1 SGHTA, CDR2 FQGTGA. The chain combines TRBV7-3 with TRBJ2-1; 14 nucleotides match TRBD2. The sequenced sample consisted of PBMCs or T cells enriched from blood (not recorded which). The TCR originated in a man aged 55 to 69 who had recovered from COVID-19. CDR3 amino acids: CASSLWGLAGVDEQFF. CDR3 in DNA: TGTGCCAGCAGCTTATGGGGACTAGCGGGAGTCGATGAGCAGTTCTTC.